This TCR beta chain appears in the sequencing data of a study of T-cell reconstitution after alpha-beta-depleted transplantation in children. In germline, CDR1 is DFQATT, CDR2 SNEGSKA (reference sequence). There are 15 residues in the CDR3. V was trimmed by 0 bases and J by 2 bases, leaving 13 bases between them. Molecular barcoding with unique molecular identifiers was used for the TCRbeta library. MiXCR was run by TCRdb on the PCR reads, yielding one entry per CDR3 protein. The sample holds 490,000 or so distinct CDR3 sequences, under 15% seen once. The sample in question was PBMCs from the stem cell graft donor, obtained from the stem cell graft. The chain is built from TRBV20-1 and TRBJ2-5, with D possibly TRBD2 on 5 matching bases. The origin of this receptor is a human donor who donated a stem cell graft to a child with combined immunodeficiency. DNA of the CDR3: TGCAGTGCTAGAGATCTCGGGCGGACTCAAGAGACCCAGTACTTC. As protein: CSARDLGRTQETQYF.